Each of the 8 T cell receptor beta chains below was sequenced from the same sample in a study of CD8 T cells in Susac syndrome. Reverse transcription of about 0.45 to 1 ug RNA was performed with random hexamers. TCRdb independently ran MiXCR on the immunoSEQ multiplex PCR reads; one entry per CDR3 protein. The table records 150,000 or so distinct CDR3 sequences, 93% of them present only once. The sequenced sample consisted of CD4+ T cells from PBMCs. The receptor source for this set is a human donor in good health.

The genes are TRBV6-1 and TRBJ2-1; D ambiguous. This CDR3 is 17 amino acids long. Trimming left V 5 bases short and J 0 bases short, with 17 bases between. CDR1 and CDR2 (germline): MNHNS, SASEGT. Here the CDR3 DNA reads TGTGCCAGCAGTCCCCCATTGGCAGATAGCTCCTACAATGAGCAGTTCTTC. Protein: CASSPPLADSSYNEQFF.

CDR3 amino acids: CASSPSGRASYGYTF. CDR3 in DNA: TGCGCCAGCAGCCCCAGTGGAAGAGCCTCCTATGGCTACACCTTC. This sequence joins TRBV5-1 and TRBJ1-2; D remains ambiguous. Germline V gives CDR1 SGHRS, CDR2 YFSETQ. V dropped 4 bases and J dropped 4 bases, with 17 bases sitting between them. This CDR3 is built from 15 residues.

This clonotype showed up just once. V usage is TRBV5-1 and J usage is TRBJ1-2; TRBD1 might be the D (6 bases). V was trimmed by 3 bases and J by 6 bases, leaving 21 bases between them. The CDR3 consists of 16 residues. CDR1 is SGHRS, CDR2 YFSETQ, per germline. The CDR3 reads CASSSSGTPNKDGYTF. The DNA of the CDR3 is TGCGCCAGCAGCTCCTCCGGGACACCCAACAAAGATGGCTACACCTTC.

V is TRBV7-3 and J is TRBJ1-2; D gene uncertain. CDR1 is SGHTA and CDR2 is FQGTGA in the germline V gene. CDR3 length: 15 residues. V gave up 2 bases and J gave up 0 bases, with 10 bases separating them. CDR3 residues: CASSLLPDPNYGYTF. The DNA for the CDR3 is TGTGCCAGCAGCTTATTGCCGGATCCTAACTATGGCTACACCTTC.

The rearrangement joins TRBV9 to TRBJ1-5; D gene ambiguous. Germline CDR1 is SGDLS and CDR2 is YYNGEE. CDR3 length: 13 residues. The V and J ends lost 0 bases and 3 bases respectively, with 4 bases between them. The CDR3 DNA reads TGTGCCAGCAGCGTAGATTTCAATCAGCCCCAGCATTTT. Protein: CASSVDFNQPQHF.

The chain joins TRBV9 to TRBJ2-5; TRBD2 is a possible D gene (5 bases). Germline loops: CDR1 SGDLS, CDR2 YYNGEE. Between the trimmed V and J ends, which lost 4 bases and 5 bases, there was a span of 18 bases. The CDR3 consists of 15 residues. DNA of the CDR3: TGTGCCAGCAGCTTATCGGGGTGGGCCGCGGAGACCCAGTACTTC. Protein: CASSLSGWAAETQYF. Variable domain in full (rest from reference TRBV9 and TRBJ2-5): DSGVTQTPKHLITATGQRVTLRCSPRSGDLSVYWYQQSLDQGLQFLIQYYNGEERAKGNILERFSAQQFPDLHSELNLSSLELGDSALYFCASSLSGWAAETQYFGPGTRLLVL.

The chain recombines TRBV29-1 with TRBJ2-1; weak D call: TRBD2 (6 bases). The CDR3 has 13 residues. With 1 base removed from V and 3 bases from J, the gap between germline ends came to 7 bases. Looked up from germline, CDR1 is SQVTM and CDR2 is ANQGSEA. The CDR3 sequence: CSVEVTSYNEQFF. CDR3 nucleotides: TGCAGCGTTGAAGTGACTAGCTACAATGAGCAGTTCTTC.

The CDR3 nucleotides read TGTGCCAGCTCACCAATACAGGGGAGCAGCACCGGGGAGCTGTTTTTT. As protein: CASSPIQGSSTGELFF. The genes are TRBV18 and TRBJ2-2, with 7 bases that match TRBD1. V lost 2 bases, J lost 4 bases, and 7 bases stayed unmatched. The CDR3 length is 16 residues. Germline lookup yields CDR1 KGHSH and CDR2 LQKENI.